This entry lists 29 T cell receptor beta chains sequenced from one sample in a study of blood T cell repertoires in COVID-19. The data were produced by immunoSEQ multiplex PCR, yet TCRdb's version contains in-frame clones alone and is incomplete. Of about 52,000 clones in the sample, roughly 87% were seen once. The sequencing sample was made of peripheral blood. These receptors originate from a human donor with active COVID-19. The donor label of this sample is uncertain.

The rearrangement joins TRBV27 to TRBJ1-2; D not resolved. Trimming shortened V by 6 bases and J by 7 bases, and 15 bases separated the two germline ends. Germline CDR1 MNHEY, CDR2 SMNVEV (reference sequence). The CDR3 is made up of 13 amino acids. CDR3 nucleotide sequence: TGTGCCAGCAGCTCCCGGGATATCCCTGGCTACACCTTC. Its protein is CASSSRDIPGYTF.

This clone has only a few counts. V and J are TRBV7-3 and TRBJ1-3, with D maybe TRBD1 (5 bases). V was pared by 5 bases and J by 2 bases, with 10 bases between. Germline V CDR1 and CDR2: SGHTA, FQGTGA. The CDR3 has 14 residues. The CDR3 region is CASSAQGTGNTIYF. The CDR3 coding sequence is TGTGCCAGCAGCGCTCAGGGTACTGGAAACACCATATATTTT.

J is TRBJ2-1 and V is TRBV5-1; possible D gene TRBD2, 6 bases. Germline assignment: CDR1 SGHRS and CDR2 YFSETQ. This CDR3 has 14 amino acids. Trimming cost V 0 bases and J 8 bases, with 12 bases left between them. The CDR3 here is CASSLASGGDEQFF. CDR3 in DNA: TGCGCCAGCAGCTTGGCCAGTGGAGGGGATGAGCAGTTCTTC. Drawing the rest from reference TRBV5-1 and TRBJ2-1, the complete variable domain is KAGVTQTPRYLIKTRGQQVTLSCSPISGHRSVSWYQQTPGQGLQFLFEYFSETQRNKGNFPGRFSGRQFSNSRSEMNVSTLELGDSALYLCASSLASGGDEQFFGPGTRLTVL.

The chain uses TRBV5-1 and TRBJ2-3; 12 nucleotides match TRBD1. Trimming cost V 4 bases and J 0 bases; bases outside gene matches: 15. The CDR3 is made up of 20 amino acids. Germline-derived CDR1 and CDR2 are SGHRS and YFSETQ. CDR3: CASSRRTGQGATTSTDTQYF. The CDR3 region has the DNA TGCGCCAGCAGCCGAAGAACGGGACAGGGGGCGACCACTAGCACAGATACGCAGTATTTT.

This chain connects TRBV5-1 to TRBJ2-3, with D possibly matching TRBD1 (5 bases). Germline V gene lookup returns CDR1 SGHRS and CDR2 YFSETQ. The CDR3 totals 15 residues. V was cut by 1 base and J by 0 bases, with 9 bases left in between. For the CDR3, the DNA is TGCGCCAGCAGCTTGCCCAGGGCCAGCACAGATACGCAGTATTTT. Encoded protein: CASSLPRASTDTQYF.

In DNA, the CDR3 is TGTGCCAGCAGCCAAGAAGACAGGGAGTATGGCTACACCTTC. It yields the protein CASSQEDREYGYTF. The chain is built from TRBV14 and TRBJ1-2, with 7 bases fitting TRBD1. The CDR3 totals 14 residues. In germline, CDR1 is SGHDN, CDR2 FVKESK. The trim removed 0 bases at V and 5 bases at J, leaving 3 bases unmatched.

This clone was seen only a few times. The rearrangement joins TRBV6-1 to TRBJ2-7, with 9 bases fitting TRBD1. V lost 2 bases to trimming and J lost 6 bases; unmatched junction nucleotides: 8. The germline gives CDR1 MNHNS, CDR2 SASEGT. The CDR3 runs 15 residues. CDR3 bases: TGTGCCAGCAGTGAACAACAGGGGGCAATGGTCGAGCAGTACTTC. Encoded protein: CASSEQQGAMVEQYF.

This rearrangement joins TRBV24-1 to TRBJ1-5; D unclear. Germline V gives CDR1 KGHDR, CDR2 SFDVKD. The CDR3 contains 15 residues. Trimming removed 5 bases at V and 2 bases at J, with 12 bases between. The CDR3 DNA sequence: TGTGCCACCAGTGGGGCCATGGGAGGCAATCAGCCCCAGCATTTT. Translating gives CATSGAMGGNQPQHF.

As concerns this clone: One junction end disagrees with the germline gene, perhaps due to a read error. The V and J genes are TRBV7-7 and TRBJ2-3; TRBD1 aligns across 7 bases. This CDR3 is 16 amino acids long. Germline V gene data show CDR1 as SSHAT and CDR2 as FNYEAQ (reference sequence). CDR3 coding DNA: TGTGCTAGCAGCACAGGGGCAGGACTGAGCACAGATACGCAGTATTTT. It codes for CASSTGAGLSTDTQYF.

This chain connects TRBV9 to TRBJ2-7; D might be TRBD1 (6 bases). This CDR3 has 13 residues. Germline V gives CDR1 SGDLS, CDR2 YYNGEE. V lost 9 bases and J lost 5, with 18 bases in between. The CDR3 sequence: CATSRGNADEQYF. CDR3 DNA: TGTGCCACGAGTAGGGGGAATGCGGACGAGCAGTACTTC.

This chain joins TRBV11-3 and TRBJ2-7, with TRBD1 as a possible D gene (6 bases). The V gene lost 1 base and the J gene lost 2 bases, with 9 bases spanning the gap. Germline V gene lookup returns CDR1 SGHNT and CDR2 YENEEA. The CDR3 is 14 amino acids. CDR3 sequence (DNA): TGTGCCAGCAGCTTAGGGCAGGGGCCCTACGAGCAGTACTTC. This codes for CASSLGQGPYEQYF. The complete variable domain, with remaining parts taken from reference TRBV11-3 and TRBJ2-7, reads EAGVVQSPRYKIIEKKQPVAFWCNPISGHNTLYWYLQNLGQGPELLIRYENEEAVDDSQLPKDRFSAERLKGVDSTLKIQPAELGDSAVYLCASSLGQGPYEQYFGPGTRLTVT.

Here the CDR3 reads CASSFGGDSLTQYF. The CDR3, as DNA: TGTGCCAGCAGCTTCGGAGGGGACTCCCTAACCCAGTACTTC. The chain links TRBV7-3 to TRBJ2-5; TRBD2 is a possible D gene (6 bases). Germline V lookup: CDR1 SGHTA, CDR2 FQGTGA. Trimming took 3 bases from V and 8 from J, leaving 16 bases between them. The CDR3 totals 14 residues.

The CDR3 protein is CASSLQGAHEQYF. CDR3 DNA sequence: TGTGCCAGCAGTTTGCAGGGGGCGCACGAGCAGTACTTC. The chain employs TRBV28 and TRBJ2-7, with TRBD1 identical over 8 bases. Germline V lookup: CDR1 MDHEN, CDR2 SYDVKM. This CDR3 has 13 residues. V was pared by 3 bases and J by 5 bases, with 3 bases of the junction left unmatched.

The chain combines TRBV5-1 with TRBJ1-2, with D possibly TRBD1 on 5 matching bases. V lost 5 bases and J lost 4, with 18 bases in between. Germline V lookup: CDR1 SGHRS, CDR2 YFSETQ. This CDR3 spans 15 amino acids. As DNA, the CDR3 is TGCGCCAGCAGATTCCTGACGGGACTTCTCTATGGCTACACCTTC. Encoded protein: CASRFLTGLLYGYTF.

The V call is TRBV5-8, the J call TRBJ1-2; tentatively, D is TRBD1 (5 bases). CDR1 is SGHTS and CDR2 is YDEGEE in the germline V gene. V was cut by 2 bases and J by 0 bases, with 8 bases left in between. The CDR3 has 14 residues. DNA of the CDR3: TGTGCCAGCAGCTTCGCGGGGGCTAACTATGGCTACACCTTC. Translated, it gives CASSFAGANYGYTF.

This chain uses TRBV11-3 with TRBJ2-1; 10 bases match TRBD1. The CDR3 spans 15 residues. V was clipped by 6 bases and J by 5 bases; unmatched bases: 7. The germline V gene has CDR1 SGHNT and CDR2 YENEEA. The CDR3 nucleotides read TGTGCCAGCAGTCCGGGACAGGGGCGGAACAATGAGCAGTTCTTC. It is translated as CASSPGQGRNNEQFF.

The J gene is TRBJ1-2, the V gene TRBV2; 7 bases are a match to TRBD1. V trimming: 5 bases; J trimming: 7 bases; junction bases outside the gene matches: 16. Germline-derived CDR1 and CDR2 are SNHLY and FYNNEI. This CDR3 has 16 residues. The DNA for the CDR3 is TGTGCCAGCAGTCCGCCCTCCTCTCGACAGGGTGGTGGCTACACCTTC. Amino acid sequence: CASSPPSSRQGGGYTF. The whole variable domain, filled in from reference TRBV2 and TRBJ1-2, reads EPEVTQTPSHQVTQMGQEVILRCVPISNHLYFYWYRQILGQKVEFLVSFYNNEISEKSEIFDDQFSVERPDGSNFTLKIRSTKLEDSAMYFCASSPPSSRQGGGYTFGSGTRLTVV.

The chain employs TRBV6-5 and TRBJ2-1, with 10 bases identical to TRBD1. There are 14 residues in the CDR3. Germline CDR1 and CDR2: MNHEY and SVGAGI. J gave up 8 bases and V 0 bases, and 1 base lay outside the gene matches. The CDR3 region has the DNA TGTGCCAGCAGTTACTCTGGGACAGGGGATGAGCAGTTCTTC. This sequence encodes CASSYSGTGDEQFF.

The chain links TRBV6-1 to TRBJ2-7; D is possibly TRBD1 (6 bases). V gave up 1 base and J gave up 3 bases, with 13 bases separating them. CDR1 and CDR2 from the germline V gene are MNHNS and SASEGT. The CDR3 sequence is 15 residues long. As DNA, the CDR3 is TGTGCCAGCAGTGAAGGGAGACAGGCAATCTACGAGCAGTACTTC. This encodes CASSEGRQAIYEQYF.

V usage is TRBV7-9 and J usage is TRBJ2-3; TRBD2 matches 8 bases. Trimming cost V 10 bases and J 2 bases; bases outside gene matches: 5. The germline CDR1 and CDR2 sequences are SEHNR and FQNEAQ (reference sequence). This CDR3 has 13 amino acids. Written as DNA, the CDR3 is TGTGCCAACGAGCGGGAGTCCACAGATACGCAGTATTTT. Translation: CANERESTDTQYF. The variable domain in full, completed from reference TRBV7-9 and TRBJ2-3, reads DTGVSQNPRHKITKRGQNVTFRCDPISEHNRLYWYRQTLGQGPEFLTYFQNEAQLEKSRLLSDRFSAERPKGSFSTLEIQRTEQGDSAMYLCANERESTDTQYFGPGTRLTVL.

J is TRBJ2-5 and V is TRBV10-3; 12 bases fit TRBD2. The CDR3 runs to 15 residues. Germline V gene sequence: CDR1 ENHRY, CDR2 SYGVKD. With 5 bases clipped from V and 4 bases from J, the junction kept 5 bases outside the gene matches. The CDR3 nucleotides read TGTGCCATCAGTCCTAGCGGGGGGGCTGGAGAGACCCAGTACTTC. It codes for CAISPSGGAGETQYF.

This sequence joins TRBV7-9 and TRBJ1-4; D not certain. Trimming pared 1 base from V and 7 bases from J, leaving 13 bases between. The V gene's germline CDR1 is SEHNR and CDR2 FQNEAQ (reference sequence). The CDR3 is 15 amino acids. DNA of the CDR3: TGTGCCAGCAGCTTAGAAGTCAGGTCTACTGAAAAACTGTTTTTT. Translating gives CASSLEVRSTEKLFF. Full variable domain (outside the CDR3, taken from reference TRBV7-9 and TRBJ1-4): DTGVSQNPRHKITKRGQNVTFRCDPISEHNRLYWYRQTLGQGPEFLTYFQNEAQLEKSRLLSDRFSAERPKGSFSTLEIQRTEQGDSAMYLCASSLEVRSTEKLFFGSGTQLSVL.

CDR3: CASSPLTGGLFF. The CDR3 DNA reads TGTGCCAGCAGCCCTCTGACAGGGGGACTGTTTTTT. The chain employs TRBV28 and TRBJ1-4, with TRBD1 matching 9 bases. V gave up 6 bases and J gave up 13 bases; unmatched junction bases: 6. CDR3 length: 12 amino acids. CDR1 and CDR2 from the germline V gene are MDHEN and SYDVKM. Combining the CDR3 with reference TRBV28 and TRBJ1-4 gives the whole variable domain DVKVTQSSRYLVKRTGEKVFLECVQDMDHENMFWYRQDPGLGLRLIYFSYDVKMKEKGDIPEGYSVSREKKERFSLILESASTNQTSMYLCASSPLTGGLFFGSGTQLSVL.

The chain combines TRBV7-2 with TRBJ1-4; D possibly corresponds to TRBD1 (6 bases). Germline assignment: CDR1 SGHTA and CDR2 FQGNSA. V was clipped by 2 bases and J by 4 bases, with 14 bases between them. The CDR3 loop spans 16 amino acids. CDR3 region: CASSLSIQGFNEKLFF. CDR3 sequence (DNA): TGTGCCAGCAGCTTATCCATACAGGGCTTTAATGAAAAACTGTTTTTT.

The rearrangement joins TRBV5-6 to TRBJ1-4; a possible D gene is TRBD1 (6 bases). CDR1 and CDR2 (germline): SGHDT, YYEEEE. V shed 1 base and J shed 8 bases, with 15 bases lying between them. This CDR3 has 15 amino acids. For the CDR3, the DNA is TGTGCCAGCAGCTTGAGGCTGGGGGCCGACGAAAAACTGTTTTTT. It encodes CASSLRLGADEKLFF.

This clone appeared a single time. The DNA for the CDR3 is TGTGCCAGTAGCATCGCGGGCACAGATACGCAGTATTTT. It is translated as CASSIAGTDTQYF. The chain joins TRBV19 to TRBJ2-3; the D is unclear. Per the germline V gene, CDR1 is LNHDA and CDR2 is SQIVND (reference sequence). The CDR3 length is 13 residues. The V end lost 6 bases, the J end lost 1 base, and 8 bases lay between the germline ends.

This sequence joins TRBV20-1 and TRBJ1-5; TRBD1 might be the D (5 bases). Per the germline V gene, CDR1 is DFQATT and CDR2 is SNEGSKA (reference sequence). CDR3 length: 15 amino acids. V was shortened by 3 bases and J by 3 bases, with 15 bases between the two germline ends. CDR3 bases: TGCAGTGCTAGTCGTCCCGGACACCCCAATCAGCCCCAGCATTTT. This sequence encodes CSASRPGHPNQPQHF.

The rearrangement links TRBV7-9 to TRBJ2-7; no clear D. Germline V gene lookup returns CDR1 SEHNR and CDR2 FQNEAQ (reference sequence). The CDR3 has 11 residues. The V end lost 5 bases, the J end lost 3 bases, and 5 bases lay between the germline ends. DNA of the CDR3: TGTGCCAGCAGCGACATCTACGAGCAGTACTTC. It codes for CASSDIYEQYF.

The chain combines TRBV5-4 with TRBJ2-5; TRBD2 matches 11 bases. This CDR3 has 15 residues. Unmatched junction bases numbered 8, after V lost 5 bases and J lost 5 bases. CDR1 is SGHNT, CDR2 YYREEE, per germline (reference sequence). The CDR3 DNA reads TGTGCCAGCAGGACGACTAGCGGGGCCGTGGAGACCCAGTACTTC. It specifies CASRTTSGAVETQYF.